The 9 T cell receptor beta chains in this list originate from one sample, sequenced in a study of OX40 agonist ivuxolimab in advanced cancers. The method was immunoSEQ multiplex PCR; TCRdb's version includes in-frame clones alone and lacks a portion of them. The sample lists 60,000 or so clones, 84% seen once, with approximately 30% in the top ten. Here the sequenced sample was CD4+ or CD8+ T cells sorted from blood, taken in a trial of the OX40 agonist ivuxolimab. The receptor source for this set is an adult with an advanced solid tumor such as melanoma, head and neck, liver or kidney cancer.

J is TRBJ2-1 and V is TRBV5-6; TRBD2 agrees at 10 bases. The CDR3 has 15 amino acids. After removal of 7 bases from V and 4 bases from J, the junction contained 8 bases not matched to a gene. In germline, CDR1 is SGHDT, CDR2 YYEEEE. The CDR3 sequence is CASFLAGAKYNEQFF. In DNA, the CDR3 is TGTGCCAGCTTCCTAGCGGGAGCGAAGTACAATGAGCAGTTCTTC.

V and J are TRBV29-1 and TRBJ2-1, with a weak D call TRBD1 (5 bases). CDR1 SQVTM and CDR2 ANQGSEA come from the germline V gene. V lost 4 bases and J lost 2, with 15 bases in between. This CDR3 has 15 residues. The CDR3 nucleotides are TGCAGCGTTGGTAGGGGAATAGGGACCTACAATGAGCAGTTCTTC. Translating it yields CSVGRGIGTYNEQFF.

The J gene is TRBJ1-5, the V gene TRBV19; D might be TRBD1 (5 bases). Trimming cost V 1 base and J 3 bases, with 10 bases left between them. There are 15 residues in the CDR3. The germline V gene encodes CDR1 LNHDA and CDR2 SQIVND (reference sequence). The CDR3 DNA sequence: TGTGCCAGTAGTATAGCTCGGGGACTCAATCAGCCCCAGCATTTT. It specifies CASSIARGLNQPQHF.

This clone was counted only a few times. CDR3 residues: CASGSPRGGSYNEQFF. The CDR3 coding sequence is TGTGCTAGTGGTTCCCCCAGAGGGGGCTCCTACAATGAGCAGTTCTTC. This chain uses TRBV12-5 with TRBJ2-1; perhaps TRBD1 as D (6 bases). The CDR3 has 16 amino acids. Trimming took off 4 bases at V and 0 bases at J, with 13 bases between the two ends. Germline CDR1 reads LGHNT; CDR2 reads FRNRAP.

The rearrangement uses TRBV7-2 and TRBJ1-1, with a possible D match to TRBD1 (6 bases). The V end was cut by 5 bases, the J end by 4 bases, with 17 bases between. The length of the CDR3 is 15 residues. Germline V lookup: CDR1 SGHTA, CDR2 FQGNSA. DNA for the CDR3: TGTGCCAGCAGCCCAATAGGGGGGGAGTTCACTGAAGCTTTCTTT. Residues: CASSPIGGEFTEAFF.

The rearrangement uses TRBV5-1 and TRBJ2-7; TRBD2 might be the D (6 bases). This CDR3 contains 18 residues. Germline values: CDR1 SGHRS, CDR2 YFSETQ. Trimming removed 0 bases from V and 5 bases from J, with 24 bases in between. CDR3 amino acids: CASSLDNLFPGSSDEQYF. The CDR3 bases are TGCGCCAGCAGCTTGGATAACCTCTTCCCGGGGTCTAGCGACGAGCAGTACTTC.

The gene calls are TRBV6-5 and TRBJ2-2, with D perhaps matching TRBD1 (6 bases). The CDR3 loop spans 15 amino acids. Trimming took 6 bases from V and 5 from J, leaving 16 bases between them. Per the germline V gene, CDR1 is MNHEY and CDR2 is SVGAGI. The CDR3 nucleotides are TGTGCCAGCAGCCCCCCAGGGGTTCGAACCGGGGAGCTGTTTTTT. Amino acids: CASSPPGVRTGELFF.

V is TRBV9 and J is TRBJ1-5; D is undetermined. The CDR3 length is 14 residues. V was pared by 0 bases and J by 4 bases, with 8 bases between. Germline CDR1 and CDR2: SGDLS and YYNGEE. The CDR3 nucleotides read TGTGCCAGCAGCGTAGCAGGTGGGAATCAGCCCCAGCATTTT. Translating gives CASSVAGGNQPQHF.

V is TRBV4-1 and J is TRBJ1-5; D is ambiguous. Germline-derived CDR1 and CDR2 are MGHRA and YSYEKL. Between the trimmed V and J ends, which lost 4 bases and 0 bases, there was a span of 13 bases. CDR3 length: 16 residues. The CDR3 spells CASSPTTHYSNQPQHF. The CDR3 nucleotides are TGCGCCAGCAGCCCCACGACACACTATAGCAATCAGCCCCAGCATTTT.